This T cell receptor (beta chain) was identified during a study of T cells after yellow fever vaccination. As for the study in general: Fractions with few cells were prepared using SMART-Seq v4 Ultra Low Input.

This clonotype occurred a few times. The antigen is unknown. Study conclusions and caveats: There was a possibility that FACS-sorted repertoires contained abundant clonotypes contaminating from the bulk population.

The V segment lost 0 bases and the J segment 6 bases; nucleotides outside the gene matches: 3. This CDR3 region has 15 residues. Germline values: CDR1 MNHEY, CDR2 SVGAGI. Researchers made TCR cDNA using 5'RACE template switching, and this step added a universal primer site and UMIs. TCRdb analysed the 5' RACE reads with MiXCR anew, one entry per CDR3 protein. The sample has just under 600,000 distinct CDR3 sequences, roughly 12% seen once. The clonotype originates from a man younger than 40 who received the YFV17D yellow fever vaccine. The chain recombines TRBV6-5 with TRBJ2-1; 9 nucleotides align to TRBD2. This material consisted of PBMCs, taken on the day of the yellow fever booster vaccination. The CDR3 here is CASSYSASGINEQFF. The CDR3 DNA reads TGTGCCAGCAGTTACTCGGCTAGCGGGATCAATGAGCAGTTCTTC.